The 30 T cell receptor beta chains below come from one sample, sequenced in a study of OX40 agonist ivuxolimab in advanced cancers. Measured with immunoSEQ multiplex PCR; TCRdb has only the in-frame clones, and not every one. The sample records about 19,000 clones, more than 80% being singletons. The source was CD4+ or CD8+ T cells sorted from blood, collected in a trial of the OX40 agonist ivuxolimab. These receptors were collected from an adult with an advanced solid tumor such as melanoma, head and neck, liver or kidney cancer.

The chain combines TRBV5-1 with TRBJ2-3; 12 bases map to TRBD2. J lost 5 bases, V lost 0 bases, and 13 bases had no gene match. CDR3 length equals 19 residues. The V gene's germline CDR1 is SGHRS and CDR2 YFSETQ. The CDR3 reads CASSLALTSGGQLEDTQYF. CDR3 nucleotide sequence: TGCGCCAGCAGCTTGGCCTTGACTAGCGGGGGACAGTTGGAAGATACGCAGTATTTT.

This clone appeared a single time. V gene TRBV7-9 combines with J gene TRBJ1-1; D not certain. The CDR3 is 15 amino acids. Germline CDR1 and CDR2: SEHNR and FQNEAQ (reference sequence). V was cut by 0 bases and J by 4 bases, with 12 bases left in between. The CDR3 DNA follows: TGTGCCAGCAGCTTAGCGTCGGCGGGTCTCACTGAAGCTTTCTTT. Translation: CASSLASAGLTEAFF.

The gene calls are TRBV6-5 and TRBJ1-2, with no clear D. Germline V CDR1 and CDR2: MNHEY, SVGAGI. The CDR3 contains 13 residues. V lost 0 bases and J 3 bases, leaving 5 bases between the germline ends. Here the CDR3 reads CASSYSPDYGYTF. The CDR3 DNA reads TGTGCCAGCAGTTACTCGCCGGACTATGGCTACACCTTC.

This sequence joins TRBV9 and TRBJ2-7; 8 bases align to TRBD2. CDR3 length equals 14 residues. Losses at the gene ends were 0 bases for V and 3 bases for J; bases not matched to a gene: 2. In germline, CDR1 is SGDLS, CDR2 YYNGEE. CDR3 DNA: TGTGCCAGCAGCGTAGGTAGCGGGGACTACGAGCAGTACTTC. Its protein product is CASSVGSGDYEQYF.

This chain joins TRBV7-6 and TRBJ1-2, with D possibly matching TRBD1 (6 bases). The CDR3 has 15 amino acids. With 0 bases removed from V and 4 bases from J, the gap between germline ends came to 12 bases. Per the germline V gene, CDR1 is SGHVS and CDR2 is FNYEAQ. The CDR3 region has the DNA TGTGCCAGCAGCTTAGCGAGCGGACAGCCCTATGGCTACACCTTC. Protein product: CASSLASGQPYGYTF.

This clone was seen just once. This chain links TRBV9 with TRBJ2-5; TRBD1 matches at 9 bases. Germline-derived CDR1 and CDR2 are SGDLS and YYNGEE. Germline trimming cut 4 bases from V and 2 bases from J; bases unmatched to any gene: 6. This CDR3 region has 15 residues. CDR3 region: CASSYGQGPQETQYF. CDR3 nucleotide sequence: TGTGCCAGCAGCTACGGACAGGGGCCGCAAGAGACCCAGTACTTC.

This clone was found a few times. A much larger clone sits a single nucleotide away, making a read error possible. The V call is TRBV30, the J call TRBJ1-1, with TRBD1 as a possible D gene (6 bases). This CDR3 has 13 amino acids. Germline values: CDR1 GTSNPN, CDR2 SVGIG (reference sequence). The V and J ends lost 3 bases and 4 bases respectively, with 12 bases between them. The CDR3 is CAWRAGGATEAFF. CDR3 DNA sequence: TGTGCCTGGAGGGCGGGGGGGGCCACTGAAGCTTTCTTT.

The V gene is TRBV28, the J gene TRBJ2-5, with D possibly being TRBD1 (5 bases). The length of the CDR3 is 15 residues. CDR1 MDHEN and CDR2 SYDVKM come from the germline V gene. Trimming pared 3 bases from V and 1 base from J, leaving 12 bases between. CDR3 DNA: TGTGCCAGCAGTTTCCCCCCCCAGGGCCAAGAGACCCAGTACTTC. Residues: CASSFPPQGQETQYF.

The chain is built from TRBV9 and TRBJ1-1, with D possibly being TRBD1 (5 bases). The ends were cut back, 3 bases at V and 2 bases at J, with 8 bases in the middle. CDR3 size: 13 residues. Looked up from germline, CDR1 is SGDLS and CDR2 is YYNGEE. CDR3 DNA sequence: TGTGCCAGCAGCGGGGGCCTTAACACTGAAGCTTTCTTT. It is translated as CASSGGLNTEAFF.

The chain carries TRBV13 and TRBJ2-5; D unclear. V lost 3 bases and J lost 1, with 9 bases in between. The CDR3 runs to 14 residues. Germline loops: CDR1 PRHDT, CDR2 FYEKMQ (reference sequence). In nucleotides, the CDR3 is TGTGCCAGCAGCTTGGTAGGAGTCCAAGAGACCCAGTACTTC. Protein: CASSLVGVQETQYF. Variable domain in full (rest from reference TRBV13 and TRBJ2-5): AAGVIQSPRHLIKEKRETATLKCYPIPRHDTVYWYQQGPGQDPQFLISFYEKMQSDKGSIPDRFSAQQFSDYHSELNMSSLELGDSALYFCASSLVGVQETQYFGPGTRLLVL.

The chain uses TRBV15 and TRBJ1-5; unclear D gene. Germline V gene data show CDR1 as LNHNV and CDR2 as YYDKDF (reference sequence). Trimming took off 0 bases at V and 6 bases at J, with 6 bases between the two ends. The CDR3 is 13 residues long. The CDR3 DNA sequence: TGTGCCACCAGCAGAGAACCAGGTCAGCCCCAGCATTTT. Amino acid sequence: CATSREPGQPQHF.

This clone was counted between two and nine times. The chain is built from TRBV4-1 and TRBJ2-1; 10 nucleotides agree with TRBD1. Germline CDR1 is MGHRA and CDR2 is YSYEKL. The CDR3 is 15 amino acids. The J segment lost 8 bases and the V segment lost 5 bases, leaving 9 bases of the junction unmatched. This chain's CDR3 is CASSETGGAVYEQFF. In DNA, the CDR3 is TGCGCCAGCAGCGAGACAGGGGGCGCGGTCTATGAGCAGTTCTTC.

The chain carries TRBV6-1 and TRBJ2-7; D possibly corresponds to TRBD2 (6 bases). Per germline, CDR1 MNHNS and CDR2 SASEGT. Deletions cut 2 bases from V and 7 bases from J, with 9 bases between. The CDR3 covers 12 residues. The CDR3 region is CASSEPGREQYF. CDR3 coding DNA: TGTGCCAGCAGTGAACCAGGGAGGGAGCAGTACTTC.

This clone has ten or more counts. The gene calls are TRBV19 and TRBJ1-5, with a tentative D call TRBD1 (6 bases). Per the germline V gene, CDR1 is LNHDA and CDR2 is SQIVND (reference sequence). V shed 8 bases and J shed 6 bases, with 11 bases lying between them. The CDR3 has 12 residues. The CDR3 is CASQGGLQPQHF. CDR3 bases: TGTGCCAGTCAAGGGGGTCTTCAGCCCCAGCATTTT.

The V call is TRBV7-9, the J call TRBJ2-5; D is possibly TRBD2 (6 bases). The end of the DNA is better explained by TRBJ2-7, so the J call may be wrong. This CDR3 is built from 17 residues. Germline CDR1 and CDR2: SEHNR and FQNEAQ (reference sequence). The CDR3 loop is CASSLGTAGPISYEQYF. The CDR3 DNA follows: TGTGCCAGCAGCTTAGGGACGGCGGGACCGATCTCCTACGAGCAGTACTTC.

This chain connects TRBV15 to TRBJ2-3; D is unresolved. The ends were cut back, 7 bases at V and 2 bases at J, with 16 bases in the middle. Germline CDR1 LNHNV, CDR2 YYDKDF (reference sequence). CDR3 length: 15 amino acids. The CDR3 here is CATMTTDWITDTQYF. DNA of the CDR3: TGTGCCACCATGACGACTGACTGGATCACAGATACGCAGTATTTT.

This sequence joins TRBV9 and TRBJ1-2; TRBD1 might be the D (5 bases). The CDR3 has 17 residues. Per germline, CDR1 SGDLS and CDR2 YYNGEE. The V gene lost 0 bases and the J gene lost 2 bases, with 17 bases spanning the gap. The CDR3 DNA is TGTGCCAGCAGCGTAGGGGGCGGGAGACCGAGCAACTATGGCTACACCTTC. As protein: CASSVGGGRPSNYGYTF.

V usage is TRBV4-3 and J usage is TRBJ2-7; 10 bases align to TRBD2. Looked up from germline, CDR1 is LGHNA and CDR2 is YSLEER. After removal of 4 bases from V and 2 bases from J, the junction contained 5 bases not matched to a gene. The CDR3 is 15 residues long. The CDR3 DNA is TGCGCCAGCAGCCGCCGTAGCGGGGGGACCTACGAGCAGTACTTC. Translating it yields CASSRRSGGTYEQYF.

V usage is TRBV4-1 and J usage is TRBJ2-7, with D perhaps matching TRBD2 (6 bases). CDR1 and CDR2 (germline): MGHRA, YSYEKL. V lost 1 base to trimming and J lost 2 bases, with 18 bases between them. There are 17 residues in the CDR3. The CDR3, as DNA: TGCGCCAGCAGCCAAGGCCCCCCGGGACTCCGACCCTACGAGCAGTACTTC. Protein: CASSQGPPGLRPYEQYF.

Only a few counts were recorded for this clone. The rearrangement joins TRBV19 to TRBJ1-1, with D possibly matching TRBD1 (6 bases). This CDR3 comprises 17 residues. V lost 5 bases and J 1 base, leaving 20 bases between the germline ends. The germline CDR1 and CDR2 sequences are LNHDA and SQIVND (reference sequence). CDR3 loop: CASSPQGYLKENTEAFF. In nucleotides, the CDR3 is TGTGCCAGTAGTCCGCAGGGGTACCTTAAGGAGAACACTGAAGCTTTCTTT.

The CDR3 nucleotides are TGTGCCAGCAGGACAGGGTATCTCGCCGGGGAGCTGTTTTTT. Residues: CASRTGYLAGELFF. V and J are TRBV27 and TRBJ2-2, with 7 bases matching TRBD1. The V segment lost 6 bases and the J segment 6 bases; nucleotides outside the gene matches: 7. CDR1 is MNHEY and CDR2 is SMNVEV in the germline V gene (reference sequence). This CDR3 has 14 amino acids.

The CDR3 sequence is CASSTDGGTDTQYF. CDR3 bases: TGTGCCAGCAGCACCGACGGGGGAACAGATACGCAGTATTTT. The J gene is TRBJ2-3, the V gene TRBV7-3, with D perhaps TRBD2 (6 bases). The CDR3 consists of 14 residues. Germline V gene sequence: CDR1 SGHTA, CDR2 FQGTGA. Trimming left V 5 bases short and J 3 bases short, with 12 bases between.

The chain employs TRBV27 and TRBJ2-5; 15 bases align to TRBD2. Germline V lookup: CDR1 MNHEY, CDR2 SMNVEV (reference sequence). The trim removed 5 bases at V and 0 bases at J, leaving 10 bases unmatched. The CDR3 has 19 residues. CDR3 sequence reads: CASSPLPGLAGGHQETQYF. The CDR3 region has the DNA TGTGCCAGCAGTCCGCTCCCGGGACTAGCGGGGGGTCACCAAGAGACCCAGTACTTC.

This chain connects TRBV7-2 to TRBJ2-1; 8 nucleotides align to TRBD2. Germline V gene lookup returns CDR1 SGHTA and CDR2 FQGNSA. The CDR3 extends over 14 amino acids. J lost 4 bases, V lost 5 bases, and 4 bases had no gene match. The CDR3 here is CASSIGGGYNEQFF. The CDR3 DNA reads as TGTGCCAGCAGCATCGGGGGGGGATACAATGAGCAGTTCTTC. Supplemented by reference TRBV7-2 and TRBJ2-1, the full variable domain reads GAGVSQSPSNKVTEKGKDVELRCDPISGHTALYWYRQSLGQGLEFLIYFQGNSAPDKSGLPSDRFSAERTGGSVSTLTIQRTQQEDSAVYLCASSIGGGYNEQFFGPGTRLTVL.

The chain links TRBV27 to TRBJ2-7, with D possibly being TRBD2 (5 bases). The CDR3 is 15 residues long. Germline CDR1 is MNHEY and CDR2 is SMNVEV (reference sequence). Trimming took 0 bases from V and 2 from J, leaving 11 bases between them. CDR3 protein: CASSLSGLFAYEQYF. CDR3 nucleotides: TGTGCCAGCAGTTTATCAGGACTCTTCGCCTACGAGCAGTACTTC.

This CDR3 reads CAGSQGAGTEAFF. The DNA of the CDR3 is TGTGCCGGCTCCCAGGGGGCCGGCACTGAAGCTTTCTTT. This rearrangement joins TRBV19 to TRBJ1-1, with 8 positions matching TRBD1. The junction had 9 bases not matched to a gene; V was cut back by 11 bases and J by 4 bases. The CDR3 is made up of 13 amino acids. Looked up from germline, CDR1 is LNHDA and CDR2 is SQIVND (reference sequence).

The gene calls are TRBV30 and TRBJ1-4; a possible D gene is TRBD1 (6 bases). The length of the CDR3 is 16 residues. The germline V gene encodes CDR1 GTSNPN and CDR2 SVGIG (reference sequence). V lost 2 bases, J lost 8 bases, and 21 bases lay in between. The CDR3 coding sequence is TGTGCCTGGAGTAGCCCCAAAGGCAGGGGAAGAGAAAAACTGTTTTTT. This codes for CAWSSPKGRGREKLFF.

This clone was seen only a few times. The chain couples TRBV7-6 to TRBJ1-6; D ambiguous. The CDR3 has 14 residues. The germline V gene has CDR1 SGHVS and CDR2 FNYEAQ. V gave up 1 base and J gave up 7 bases, with 8 bases separating them. The CDR3 sequence: CASSLGGSNSPLHF. The CDR3, as DNA: TGTGCCAGCAGCTTAGGGGGAAGCAATTCACCCCTCCACTTT.

This chain uses TRBV6-6 with TRBJ2-5; TRBD2 agrees at 9 bases. Germline lookup yields CDR1 MNHNY and CDR2 SVGAGI (reference sequence). The CDR3 loop spans 15 amino acids. J lost 5 bases, V lost 0 bases, and 4 bases had no gene match. The DNA for the CDR3 is TGTGCCAGCAGTTACTCGGCCAGCGGGGGGGAGACCCAGTACTTC. This gives the protein CASSYSASGGETQYF.

This sequence joins TRBV29-1 and TRBJ1-2; D is unresolved. The CDR3 runs to 12 residues. Trimming took off 1 base at V and 4 bases at J, with 7 bases between the two ends. Germline V gene data show CDR1 as SQVTM and CDR2 as ANQGSEA. Here the CDR3 reads CSVEVPAYGYTF. The CDR3 nucleotides read TGCAGCGTTGAAGTGCCAGCCTATGGCTACACCTTC.